Each of the 30 T cell receptor beta chains below was sequenced from the same sample in a study of blood T cell repertoires in COVID-19. The assay was immunoSEQ multiplex PCR, and TCRdb's table has in-frame clones only and misses some. The sample consists of hundreds of thousands of clones, approximately 90% of them appearing once. Sequenced material: PBMCs or T cells enriched from blood (not recorded which). These receptors all come from a man between 18 and 29 years old who had recovered from COVID-19.

This clone was recorded a few times. The gene calls are TRBV28 and TRBJ2-1, with 10 bases that match TRBD2. Per germline, CDR1 MDHEN and CDR2 SYDVKM. Unmatched junction bases numbered 2, after V lost 4 bases and J lost 5 bases. This CDR3 region has 14 residues. The CDR3 DNA sequence: TGTGCCAGCAGTTCTAGCGGGAGCGACAATGAGCAGTTCTTC. Amino acids: CASSSSGSDNEQFF.

The chain combines TRBV5-1 with TRBJ2-3, with TRBD2 matching 7 bases. Trimming removed 5 bases from V and 1 base from J; junction bases left unmatched: 10. The CDR3 sequence is 16 residues long. Germline CDR1 and CDR2: SGHRS and YFSETQ. Written as DNA, the CDR3 is TGCGCCAGCAGATATTCTAGCGGCCTGGGCACAGATACGCAGTATTTT. This translates into CASRYSSGLGTDTQYF.

The chain combines TRBV9 with TRBJ2-5; tentative D call: TRBD2 (6 bases). V was trimmed by 5 bases and J by 4 bases, leaving 9 bases between them. Germline lookup yields CDR1 SGDLS and CDR2 YYNGEE. The CDR3 is 12 amino acids. CDR3 protein: CASRGGGETQYF. The CDR3 DNA reads TGTGCCAGCAGGGGGGGAGGAGAGACCCAGTACTTC.

This chain links TRBV5-1 with TRBJ2-5; D is unclear. The CDR3 has 13 amino acids. The V and J ends lost 0 bases and 4 bases respectively, with 7 bases between them. CDR1 is SGHRS, CDR2 YFSETQ, per germline. The DNA for the CDR3 is TGCGCCAGCAGCTTGGAACAGATAGAGACCCAGTACTTC. Protein: CASSLEQIETQYF.

The V call is TRBV18, the J call TRBJ2-2; 8 positions agree with TRBD2. J lost 5 bases, V lost 6 bases, and 5 bases had no gene match. Germline V gene data show CDR1 as KGHSH and CDR2 as LQKENI. The CDR3 has 14 residues. The CDR3 nucleotides are TGTGCCAGCTCTCAGCGGGAGCGAACCGGGGAGCTGTTTTTT. Translation gives CASSQRERTGELFF.

The rearrangement uses TRBV19 and TRBJ2-2, with a possible D match to TRBD1 (5 bases). CDR1 and CDR2 from the germline V gene are LNHDA and SQIVND (reference sequence). The V end was cut by 7 bases, the J end by 2 bases, with 11 bases between. This CDR3 spans 14 amino acids. The CDR3 reads CASTRQSNTGELFF. CDR3 in DNA: TGTGCCAGTACCAGACAGTCAAACACCGGGGAGCTGTTTTTT.

The rearrangement uses TRBV27 and TRBJ2-7; 9 positions match TRBD2. V lost 5 bases, J lost 0 bases, and 8 bases stayed unmatched. The CDR3 extends over 16 amino acids. Germline values: CDR1 MNHEY, CDR2 SMNVEV (reference sequence). The CDR3 region has the DNA TGTGCCAGCAGTCTCGCGGGAGGGTCCTCCTCCTACGAGCAGTACTTC. Translating it yields CASSLAGGSSSYEQYF.

This clone came up once. The J gene is TRBJ2-7, the V gene TRBV28; tentatively, D is TRBD1 (5 bases). Per the germline V gene, CDR1 is MDHEN and CDR2 is SYDVKM. This CDR3 comprises 16 residues. Trimming removed 5 bases from V and 0 bases from J, with 17 bases in between. The CDR3 coding sequence is TGTGCCAGCAGTCCCCAAGGGGCAAGAGGCTCCTACGAGCAGTACTTC. Its translation: CASSPQGARGSYEQYF.

The chain links TRBV29-1 to TRBJ1-1; D is unresolved. This CDR3 has 13 amino acids. Germline V CDR1 and CDR2: SQVTM, ANQGSEA. V was trimmed by 7 bases and J by 7 bases, leaving 19 bases between them. The CDR3 sequence is CSEALIGLGEAFF. The CDR3, as DNA: TGCAGCGAGGCTCTTATAGGACTTGGTGAAGCTTTCTTT.

V usage is TRBV27 and J usage is TRBJ2-3; 7 bases align to TRBD1. The V segment lost 5 bases and the J segment 1 base; nucleotides outside the gene matches: 12. CDR1 is MNHEY and CDR2 is SMNVEV in the germline V gene (reference sequence). CDR3 length: 17 amino acids. This CDR3 reads CASSQRQGTIGTDTQYF. CDR3 coding DNA: TGTGCCAGCAGTCAGAGACAGGGAACGATTGGCACAGATACGCAGTATTTT.

The chain uses TRBV20-1 and TRBJ2-3, with D hard to call. Germline CDR1 reads DFQATT; CDR2 reads SNEGSKA (reference sequence). CDR3 size: 12 residues. Between the trimmed V and J ends, which lost 3 bases and 5 bases, there was a span of 9 bases. The CDR3 nucleotides are TGCAGTGCTAGTTGGGCGATAGATACGCAGTATTTT. It encodes CSASWAIDTQYF.

V and J are TRBV28 and TRBJ2-7, with a tentative D call TRBD2 (6 bases). Germline-derived CDR1 and CDR2 are MDHEN and SYDVKM. V was pared by 3 bases and J by 2 bases, with 14 bases between. The CDR3 covers 15 residues. The CDR3 reads CASSFSLARAYEQYF. The DNA of the CDR3 is TGTGCCAGCAGTTTCTCCCTAGCGAGAGCCTACGAGCAGTACTTC.

This clone was seen only once. V usage is TRBV2 and J usage is TRBJ2-3; D is ambiguous. CDR1 and CDR2 (germline): SNHLY, FYNNEI. V shed 6 bases and J shed 0 bases, with 10 bases lying between them. CDR3 length equals 14 residues. The CDR3 nucleotides are TGTGCCAGCAGCGACTCCCTTAGCACAGATACGCAGTATTTT. This encodes CASSDSLSTDTQYF.

The chain couples TRBV27 to TRBJ2-1, with 11 bases fitting TRBD2. The CDR3 runs 18 residues. J lost 4 bases, V lost 3 bases, and 11 bases had no gene match. Per the germline V gene, CDR1 is MNHEY and CDR2 is SMNVEV (reference sequence). The CDR3 spells CASSLDRPGLAEYNEQFF. The CDR3, as DNA: TGTGCCAGCAGTTTGGATCGACCGGGACTAGCGGAATACAATGAGCAGTTCTTC.

This rearrangement joins TRBV7-9 to TRBJ2-3, with unresolved D. This CDR3 is 13 amino acids long. Germline loops: CDR1 SEHNR, CDR2 FQNEAQ (reference sequence). V was pared by 1 base and J by 6 bases, with 8 bases between. CDR3 sequence (DNA): TGTGCCAGCAGCTTAGAGGTGGAGGATACGCAGTATTTT. Translated: CASSLEVEDTQYF.

This clone was counted a single time. The chain combines TRBV29-1 with TRBJ2-3; D remains ambiguous. Germline CDR1 is SQVTM and CDR2 is ANQGSEA. Trimming left V 6 bases short and J 1 base short, with 11 bases between. This CDR3 spans 13 amino acids. CDR3 DNA sequence: TGCAGCGTGGCCCAATCACGCACAGATACGCAGTATTTT. It is translated as CSVAQSRTDTQYF.

The J gene is TRBJ2-1, the V gene TRBV11-2, with 8 bases identical to TRBD2. Germline CDR1 is SGHAT and CDR2 is FQNNGV. V lost 1 base and J lost 1; bases outside the gene matches: 3. The CDR3 consists of 16 residues. CDR3 sequence (DNA): TGTGCCAGCAGCTTAGTAGCGGGGCCTTCCTACAATGAGCAGTTCTTC. It yields the protein CASSLVAGPSYNEQFF.

CDR3 protein: CAISQRKASGSSYEQYF. CDR3 nucleotides: TGTGCCATCAGTCAAAGAAAAGCTAGCGGGAGCTCCTACGAGCAGTACTTC. V usage is TRBV10-3 and J usage is TRBJ2-7, with 10 bases identical to TRBD2. Trimming at V came to 5 bases and at J to 0 bases, leaving 10 bases not matched to a gene. CDR3 length equals 17 residues. CDR1 is ENHRY and CDR2 is SYGVKD in the germline V gene.

This chain connects TRBV21-1 to TRBJ2-7; the D call TRBD1 from the table was never checked on the DNA. TRBV21-1 is an annotated pseudogene. This CDR3 has 16 residues. The CDR3 reads CASRDRGPTDQYEQYF. In nucleotides, the CDR3 is TGTGCCAGCCGGGACAGGGGGCCCACCGATCAATACGAGCAGTACTTC.

This chain links TRBV30 with TRBJ1-1, with a possible D match to TRBD1 (5 bases). The V and J ends lost 0 bases and 1 base respectively, with 15 bases between them. This CDR3 is 16 amino acids long. Germline CDR1 is GTSNPN and CDR2 is SVGIG (reference sequence). The CDR3 loop reads CAWSVPRDRENTEAFF. The CDR3 coding sequence is TGTGCCTGGAGTGTACCTCGAGACAGAGAGAACACTGAAGCTTTCTTT. The whole variable domain, filled in from reference TRBV30 and TRBJ1-1, reads SQTIHQWPATLVQPVGSPLSLECTVEGTSNPNLYWYRQAAGRGLQLLFYSVGIGQISSEVPQNLSASRPQDRQFILSSKKLLLSDSGFYLCAWSVPRDRENTEAFFGQGTRLTVV.

Regarding this clone: The same CDR3 arises from other DNA sequences in this sample as well. This rearrangement joins TRBV18 to TRBJ2-7; 10 bases match TRBD2. Trimming at V came to 3 bases and at J to 3 bases, leaving 5 bases not matched to a gene. This CDR3 comprises 15 residues. Germline-derived CDR1 and CDR2 are KGHSH and LQKENI. CDR3: CASSPRTSGYYEQYF. The DNA of the CDR3 is TGTGCCAGCTCACCTAGGACTAGCGGTTACTACGAGCAGTACTTC. Complete variable domain (other parts from reference TRBV18 and TRBJ2-7): NAGVMQNPRHLVRRRGQEARLRCSPMKGHSHVYWYRQLPEEGLKFMVYLQKENIIDESGMPKERFSAEFPKEGPSILRIQQVVRGDSAAYFCASSPRTSGYYEQYFGPGTRLTVT.

The chain employs TRBV29-1 and TRBJ2-3, with 7 bases matching TRBD2. Germline lookup yields CDR1 SQVTM and CDR2 ANQGSEA. The CDR3 is 14 amino acids. Germline trimming cut 4 bases from V and 4 bases from J; bases unmatched to any gene: 8. The CDR3 DNA reads as TGCAGCGTTGTACAAGCGGGGCACCCAGATACGCAGTATTTT. It codes for CSVVQAGHPDTQYF.

This chain links TRBV5-1 with TRBJ1-4, with D perhaps TRBD1 (5 bases). The length of the CDR3 is 13 residues. CDR1 SGHRS and CDR2 YFSETQ come from the germline V gene. V was trimmed by 4 bases and J by 8 bases, leaving 12 bases between them. CDR3 region: CASSRDSEEKLFF. The CDR3 DNA sequence: TGCGCCAGCAGCCGAGACAGTGAAGAAAAACTGTTTTTT. Looking up the rest from reference TRBV5-1 and TRBJ1-4 gives the full variable domain: KAGVTQTPRYLIKTRGQQVTLSCSPISGHRSVSWYQQTPGQGLQFLFEYFSETQRNKGNFPGRFSGRQFSNSRSEMNVSTLELGDSALYLCASSRDSEEKLFFGSGTQLSVL.

This clone occurred a few times. The chain links TRBV28 to TRBJ1-2; no definite D call. V was shortened by 3 bases and J by 7 bases, with 18 bases between the two germline ends. The germline V gene has CDR1 MDHEN and CDR2 SYDVKM. CDR3 length equals 15 residues. The CDR3 DNA sequence: TGTGCCAGCAGTTTGGTTACTTCCCGGGGAGGTGGCTACACCTTC. Its translation: CASSLVTSRGGGYTF.

This sequence joins TRBV27 and TRBJ1-5; D is ambiguous. The CDR3 runs to 13 residues. The germline gives CDR1 MNHEY, CDR2 SMNVEV (reference sequence). V lost 7 bases and J lost 4, with 11 bases in between. Written as DNA, the CDR3 is TGTGCCAGCAAACCTCGGGAGAATCAGCCCCAGCATTTT. The encoded protein is CASKPRENQPQHF.

The rearrangement links TRBV10-3 to TRBJ1-1; 11 bases fit TRBD1. This CDR3 region has 14 residues. After removal of 7 bases from V and 6 bases from J, the junction contained 7 bases not matched to a gene. Per germline, CDR1 ENHRY and CDR2 SYGVKD. CDR3 nucleotide sequence: TGTGCCATCACCCCCGGACAGGGGGCCCCTGAAGCTTTCTTT. Its protein is CAITPGQGAPEAFF.

This sequence joins TRBV11-1 and TRBJ1-2, with 9 bases that match TRBD1. Trimming cost V 4 bases and J 5 bases; bases outside gene matches: 5. The germline V gene encodes CDR1 SGHAT and CDR2 FQDESV (reference sequence). The CDR3 has 14 residues. In DNA, the CDR3 is TGTGCCAGCAGCTCCGGGGACAGGGTATATGGCTACACCTTC. This gives the protein CASSSGDRVYGYTF.

This clone was counted only a few times. This chain links TRBV19 with TRBJ1-2, with a tentative D call TRBD1 (5 bases). There are 13 residues in the CDR3. CDR1 and CDR2 from the germline V gene are LNHDA and SQIVND (reference sequence). The V and J ends lost 11 bases and 4 bases respectively, with 17 bases between them. The CDR3 bases are TGTGCCTCCTCGCCCGGGGGAGGCTATGGCTACACCTTC. Its protein product is CASSPGGGYGYTF.

The chain couples TRBV6-4 to TRBJ2-3; D gene uncertain. The CDR3 loop spans 15 amino acids. Trimming removed 0 bases from V and 3 bases from J, with 10 bases in between. Germline CDR1 MRHNA, CDR2 SNTAGT. The CDR3: CASSDSSLATDTQYF. CDR3 nucleotides: TGTGCCAGCAGTGACTCTTCCTTAGCAACAGATACGCAGTATTTT.

The chain links TRBV14 to TRBJ2-1; 7 bases match TRBD2. The CDR3 has 16 amino acids. The V gene end was trimmed by 1 base and the J gene end by 8 bases; junction bases not matched to a gene: 11. In germline, CDR1 is SGHDN, CDR2 FVKESK. CDR3 coding DNA: TGTGCCAGCAGCCAAGTTTCGGGCGGGAGCGGAGATGAGCAGTTCTTC. It codes for CASSQVSGGSGDEQFF.